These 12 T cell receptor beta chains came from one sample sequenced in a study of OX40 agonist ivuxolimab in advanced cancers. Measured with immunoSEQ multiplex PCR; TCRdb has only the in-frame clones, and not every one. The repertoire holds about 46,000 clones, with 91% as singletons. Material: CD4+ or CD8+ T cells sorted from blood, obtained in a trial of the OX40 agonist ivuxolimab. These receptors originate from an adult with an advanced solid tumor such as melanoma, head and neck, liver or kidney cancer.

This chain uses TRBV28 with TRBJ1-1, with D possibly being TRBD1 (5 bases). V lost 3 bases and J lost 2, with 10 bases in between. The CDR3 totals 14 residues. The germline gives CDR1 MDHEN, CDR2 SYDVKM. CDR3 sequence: CASSFRVGNTEAFF. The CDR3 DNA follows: TGTGCCAGCAGTTTCAGGGTCGGAAACACTGAAGCTTTCTTT.

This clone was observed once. CDR3 in DNA: TGTGCCAGCGACAGGGGGCTCGTGTTTGGGGATAATCAGCCCCAGCATTTT. This translates into CASDRGLVFGDNQPQHF. The J gene is TRBJ1-5, the V gene TRBV19, with 10 bases that match TRBD1. The germline V gene has CDR1 LNHDA and CDR2 SQIVND (reference sequence). This CDR3 spans 17 amino acids. Trimming took 9 bases from V and 4 from J; bases not matched to a gene: 15.

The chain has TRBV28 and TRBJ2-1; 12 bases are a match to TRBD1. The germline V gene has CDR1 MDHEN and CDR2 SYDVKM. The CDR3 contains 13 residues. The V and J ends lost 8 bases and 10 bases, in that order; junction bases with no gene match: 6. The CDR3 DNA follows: TGTGCCAGCCTGGGACAGGGGGCAATAGAGCAGTTCTTC. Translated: CASLGQGAIEQFF.

This CDR3 is CASSQVSGSSYNEQFF. CDR3 coding DNA: TGTGCCAGCAGCCAAGTTAGCGGGAGCTCCTACAATGAGCAGTTCTTC. This sequence joins TRBV4-2 and TRBJ2-1, with 9 nucleotides matching TRBD2. In germline, CDR1 is LGHNA, CDR2 YNFKEQ. The CDR3 is 16 amino acids. With V trimmed by 1 base and J by 0 bases, 1 base remained unmatched.

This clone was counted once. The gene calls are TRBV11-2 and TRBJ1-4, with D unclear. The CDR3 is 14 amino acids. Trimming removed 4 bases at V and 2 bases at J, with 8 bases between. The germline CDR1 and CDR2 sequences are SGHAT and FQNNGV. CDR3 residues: CASSSSATNEKLFF. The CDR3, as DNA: TGTGCCAGCAGCTCTTCCGCCACTAATGAAAAACTGTTTTTT.

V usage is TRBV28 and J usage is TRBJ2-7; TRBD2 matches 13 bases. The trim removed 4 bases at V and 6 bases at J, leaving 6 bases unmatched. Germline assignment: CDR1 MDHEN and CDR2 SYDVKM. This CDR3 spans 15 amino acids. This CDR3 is CASSSGTSGNIEQYF. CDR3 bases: TGTGCCAGCAGTTCCGGGACTAGCGGGAATATCGAGCAGTACTTC. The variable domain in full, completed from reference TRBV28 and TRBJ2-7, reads DVKVTQSSRYLVKRTGEKVFLECVQDMDHENMFWYRQDPGLGLRLIYFSYDVKMKEKGDIPEGYSVSREKKERFSLILESASTNQTSMYLCASSSGTSGNIEQYFGPGTRLTVT.

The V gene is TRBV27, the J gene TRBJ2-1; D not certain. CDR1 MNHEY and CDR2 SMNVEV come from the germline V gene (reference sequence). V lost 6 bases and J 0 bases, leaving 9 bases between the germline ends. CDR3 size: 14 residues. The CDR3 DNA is TGTGCCAGCAGAGGGCAGATCTCCTACAATGAGCAGTTCTTC. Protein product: CASRGQISYNEQFF.

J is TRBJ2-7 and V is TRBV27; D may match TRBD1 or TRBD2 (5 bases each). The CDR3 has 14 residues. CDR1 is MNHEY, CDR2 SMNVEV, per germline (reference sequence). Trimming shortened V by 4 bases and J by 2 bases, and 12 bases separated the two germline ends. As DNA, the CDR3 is TGTGCCAGCAGTTACATGGGGGTCCCCTACGAGCAGTACTTC. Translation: CASSYMGVPYEQYF.

The CDR3 bases are TGTGCCAGCAGTTTAGCCAGGAGGTCCGAGCAGTACTTC. Translated, it gives CASSLARRSEQYF. The chain employs TRBV28 and TRBJ2-7; D is possibly TRBD2 (5 bases). The CDR3 covers 13 residues. Germline V gene data show CDR1 as MDHEN and CDR2 as SYDVKM. The ends were cut back, 2 bases at V and 6 bases at J, with 11 bases in the middle. The variable domain in full, with the rest retrieved from reference TRBV28 and TRBJ2-7, is DVKVTQSSRYLVKRTGEKVFLECVQDMDHENMFWYRQDPGLGLRLIYFSYDVKMKEKGDIPEGYSVSREKKERFSLILESASTNQTSMYLCASSLARRSEQYFGPGTRLTVT.

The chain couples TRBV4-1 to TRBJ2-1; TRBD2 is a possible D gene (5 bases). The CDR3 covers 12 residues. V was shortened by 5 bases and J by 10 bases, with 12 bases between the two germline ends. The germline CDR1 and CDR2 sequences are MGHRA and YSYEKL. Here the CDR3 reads CASSDFGEEQFF. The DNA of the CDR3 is TGCGCCAGCAGCGATTTTGGGGAGGAGCAGTTCTTC.

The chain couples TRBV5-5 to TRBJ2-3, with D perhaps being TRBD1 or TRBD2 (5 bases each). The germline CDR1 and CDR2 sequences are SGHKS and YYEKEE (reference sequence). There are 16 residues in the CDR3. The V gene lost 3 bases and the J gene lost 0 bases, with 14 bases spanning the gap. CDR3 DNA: TGTGCCAGCAGCTCCCCGGTGGGGGTCAGCACAGATACGCAGTATTTT. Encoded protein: CASSSPVGVSTDTQYF.

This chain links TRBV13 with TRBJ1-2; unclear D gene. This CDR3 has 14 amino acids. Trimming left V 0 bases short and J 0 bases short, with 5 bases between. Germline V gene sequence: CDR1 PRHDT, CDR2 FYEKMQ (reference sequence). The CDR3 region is CASSLGGSNYGYTF. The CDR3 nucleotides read TGTGCCAGCAGCTTAGGGGGATCTAACTATGGCTACACCTTC.